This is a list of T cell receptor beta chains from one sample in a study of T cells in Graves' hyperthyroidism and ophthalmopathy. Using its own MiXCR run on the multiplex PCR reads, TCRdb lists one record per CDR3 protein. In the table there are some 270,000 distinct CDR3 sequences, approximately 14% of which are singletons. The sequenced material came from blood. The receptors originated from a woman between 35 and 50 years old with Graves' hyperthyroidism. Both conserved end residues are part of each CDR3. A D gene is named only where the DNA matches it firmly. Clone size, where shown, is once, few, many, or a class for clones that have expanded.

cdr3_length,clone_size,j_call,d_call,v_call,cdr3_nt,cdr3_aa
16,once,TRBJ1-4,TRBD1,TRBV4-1,TGCGCCAGCAGCCCAACACCAGGGGGAAATCATGAAAAACTGTTTTTT,CASSPTPGGNHEKLFF
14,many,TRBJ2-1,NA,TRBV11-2,TGTGCCAGCAGCTTGGCCCACCCTGCCAATGAGCAGTTCTTC,CASSLAHPANEQFF
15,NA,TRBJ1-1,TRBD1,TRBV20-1,TGCAGTGCTAGGGGGACAGGGGACGGGAACACTGAAGCTTTCTTT,CSARGTGDGNTEAFF
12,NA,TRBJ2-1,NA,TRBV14,TGTGCCAGCAGCCAAGGCAACTACGAGCAGTTCTTC,CASSQGNYEQFF
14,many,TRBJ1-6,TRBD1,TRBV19,TGTGCCAGTAGTAGGGGGACAGAGAATTCACCCCTCCACTTT,CASSRGTENSPLHF
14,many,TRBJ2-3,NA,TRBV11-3,TGTGCCAGCAGCTTAGGGGGGGAGGAAGATACGCAGTATTTT,CASSLGGEEDTQYF
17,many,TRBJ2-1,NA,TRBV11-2,TGTGCCAGCAGCTTAGCCCCCTCTTACGGGAGTCGTAATGAGCAGTTCTTC,CASSLAPSYGSRNEQFF
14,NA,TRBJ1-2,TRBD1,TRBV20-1,TGCAGTGCTATTCCGGGACAGGGGGGCTATGGCTACACCTTC,CSAIPGQGGYGYTF
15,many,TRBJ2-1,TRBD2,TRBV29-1,TGCAGCGTTGAAGATGTTCCGGGAGGGCAAAGTGAGCAGTTCTTC,CSVEDVPGGQSEQFF
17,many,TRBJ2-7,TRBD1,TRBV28,TGTGCCAGCAGCCCTAAAATTGACAGGGTTATTATCTACGAGCAGTACTTC,CASSPKIDRVIIYEQYF
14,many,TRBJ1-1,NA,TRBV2,TGTGCCAGCAGCTCACCAGCCTTGGGCACTGAAGCTTTCTTT,CASSSPALGTEAFF
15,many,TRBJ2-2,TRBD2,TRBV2,TGTGCCAGCAGTGCCACTAGCGGGAGGGCCGGGGAGCTGTTTTTT,CASSATSGRAGELFF
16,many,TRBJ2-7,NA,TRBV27,TGTGCCAGCAGTTTCATACCGACTAGGTTTCTGAGCGAGCAGTACTTC,CASSFIPTRFLSEQYF
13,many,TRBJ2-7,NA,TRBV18,TGTGCCAGCTCACCACCAGGGATCTACGAGCAGTACTTC,CASSPPGIYEQYF
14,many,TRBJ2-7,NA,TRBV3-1,TGTGCCAGCAGCTCCTACAGGGAAACGCACGAGCAGTACTTC,CASSSYRETHEQYF
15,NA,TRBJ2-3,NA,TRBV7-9,TGTGCCAGCAGCCCTAAGAGGGCCGGCACAGATACGCAGTATTTT,CASSPKRAGTDTQYF
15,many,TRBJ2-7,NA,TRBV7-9,TGTGCCAGCAGCCCGAAAGACAGGGAGGACGACGAGCAGTACTTC,CASSPKDREDDEQYF
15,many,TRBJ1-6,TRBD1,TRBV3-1,TGTGCCAGCAGCCAAGAAGACAGGGGCAATTCACCCCTCCACTTT,CASSQEDRGNSPLHF
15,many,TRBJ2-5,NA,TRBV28,TGTGCCAGCAGTTCATTTGGGACCGCCATTGGGGCCCAGTACTTC,CASSSFGTAIGAQYF
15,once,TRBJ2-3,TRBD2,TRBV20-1,TGCAGTGCTAGAACAAGCCGGGAGGGCCCCAATACGCAGTATTTT,CSARTSREGPNTQYF
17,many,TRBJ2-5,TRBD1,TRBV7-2,TGTGCCAGCAGCTTACAACCGGGGACAGCGTACCAAGAGACCCAGTACTTC,CASSLQPGTAYQETQYF
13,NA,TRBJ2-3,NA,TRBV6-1,TGTGCCAGCATGAGTCCCGGGAGAGATACGCAGTATTTT,CASMSPGRDTQYF
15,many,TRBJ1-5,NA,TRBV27,TGTGCCAGCAGTTTATCAGGGTATAGCAATCAGCCCCAGCATTTT,CASSLSGYSNQPQHF
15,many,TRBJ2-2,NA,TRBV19,TGTGCCAGTACCCCTAACGGAGGGCCTGTCGGGGAGCTGTTTTTT,CASTPNGGPVGELFF
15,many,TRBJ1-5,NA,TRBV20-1,TGCAGTGCTACCACTAGGGCTGGGTGGAATCAGCCCCAGCATTTT,CSATTRAGWNQPQHF
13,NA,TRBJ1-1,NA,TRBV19,TGTGCCAGTAGTAACGCAGGTGGGTCTGAAGCTTTCTTT,CASSNAGGSEAFF
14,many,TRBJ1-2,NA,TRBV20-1,TGCAGTGCTAGAGTCGGCAACCTTGGCTCTGGCTACACCTTC,CSARVGNLGSGYTF
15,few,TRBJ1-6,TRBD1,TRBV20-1,TGCAGTGCTAGGGGCGGGGACAGTAGTTCCTCACCCCTCCACTTT,CSARGGDSSSSPLHF
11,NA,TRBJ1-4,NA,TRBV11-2,TGTGCCAGCAGCTTTGATGAAAAACTGTTTTTT,CASSFDEKLFF
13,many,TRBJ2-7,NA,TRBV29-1,TGCAGCGTTGCTCTGCCTGCGGGCTACGAGCAGTACTTC,CSVALPAGYEQYF
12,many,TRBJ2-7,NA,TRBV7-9,TGTGCCAGCAGCTCGGGGGTGTCAGAGCAGTACTTC,CASSSGVSEQYF
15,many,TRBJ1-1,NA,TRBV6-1,TGTGCCAGCAGACCTTGGGGAGGAGGGAACACTGAAGCTTTCTTT,CASRPWGGGNTEAFF
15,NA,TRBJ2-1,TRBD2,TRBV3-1,TGTGCCAGCAGCCAAGATCGACTAGCCCACAATGAGCAGTTCTTC,CASSQDRLAHNEQFF
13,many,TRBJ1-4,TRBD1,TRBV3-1,TGTGCCAGCAGCCCGACAGGGGAGGAAAAACTGTTTTTT,CASSPTGEEKLFF
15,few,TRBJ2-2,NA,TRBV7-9,TGTGCCAGCTCTCAGGATGCTCCGAACACCGGGGAGCTGTTTTTT,CASSQDAPNTGELFF
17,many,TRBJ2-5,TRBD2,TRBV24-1,TGTGCCACCAGTGATTCGGGACTAGCGGGAGGCCAAGAGACCCAGTACTTC,CATSDSGLAGGQETQYF
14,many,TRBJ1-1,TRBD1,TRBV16,TGTGCCAGCAGCTCAGGGGGCCGGCACACTGAAGCTTTCTTT,CASSSGGRHTEAFF
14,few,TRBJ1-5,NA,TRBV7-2,TGTGCCAGCACCCTACAGGGATATGGTCAGCCCCAGCATTTT,CASTLQGYGQPQHF
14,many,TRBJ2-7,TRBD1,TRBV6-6,TGTGCCAGCAGTTATCGGAGACAGGGCTTTGAGCAGTACTTC,CASSYRRQGFEQYF
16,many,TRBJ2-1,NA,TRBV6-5,TGTGCCAGCAGTTACTCCTTCCTGAGCTCCTACAATGAGCAGTTCTTC,CASSYSFLSSYNEQFF
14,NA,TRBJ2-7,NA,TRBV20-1,TGCAGTGCTTCGGTGGGAGGATCGACCTACGAGCAGTACTTC,CSASVGGSTYEQYF